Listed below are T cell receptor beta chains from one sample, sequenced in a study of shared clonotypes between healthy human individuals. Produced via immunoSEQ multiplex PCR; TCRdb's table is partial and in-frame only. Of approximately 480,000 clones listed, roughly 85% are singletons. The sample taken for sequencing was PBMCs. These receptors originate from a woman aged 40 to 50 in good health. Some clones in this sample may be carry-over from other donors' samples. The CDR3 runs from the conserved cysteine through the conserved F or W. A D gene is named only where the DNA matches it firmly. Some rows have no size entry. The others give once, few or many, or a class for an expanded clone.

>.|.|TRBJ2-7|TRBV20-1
CSAKRLYEQYF
TGCAGTGCTAAGCGTCTCTACGAGCAGTACTTC
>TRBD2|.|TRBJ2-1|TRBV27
CASSLGEGSYNEQFF
TGTGCCAGCAGTTTGGGGGAGGGCTCCTACAATGAGCAGTTCTTC
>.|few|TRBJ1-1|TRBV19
CASSIAVNTEAFF
TGTGCCAGTAGTATTGCCGTGAACACTGAAGCTTTCTTT
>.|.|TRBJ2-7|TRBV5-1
CASRKDSRYEQYF
TGCGCCAGCAGGAAGGACAGTCGCTACGAGCAGTACTTC
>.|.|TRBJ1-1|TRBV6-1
CASSGRTNTEAFF
TGTGCCAGCAGTGGACGGACCAACACTGAAGCTTTCTTT
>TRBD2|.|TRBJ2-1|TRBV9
CASSSSGSGNNEQFF
TGTGCCAGCAGCTCCAGCGGGAGTGGAAACAATGAGCAGTTCTTC
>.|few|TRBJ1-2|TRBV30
CAWSVQEDNSYGYTF
TGTGCCTGGAGTGTACAGGAAGACAACAGCTATGGCTACACCTTC
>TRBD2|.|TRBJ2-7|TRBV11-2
CASSPGGAGGPGVPYERYF
TGTGCCAGCAGCCCCGGGGGGGCGGGAGGACCCGGAGTTCCCTACGAGCGGTACTTC
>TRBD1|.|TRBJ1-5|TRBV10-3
CASGTGDQPQHF
TGTGCCTCCGGGACAGGGGACCAGCCCCAGCATTTT
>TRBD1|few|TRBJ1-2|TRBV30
CAWSARDRLKGYTF
TGTGCCTGGAGTGCCCGGGACAGGTTAAAGGGCTACACCTTC
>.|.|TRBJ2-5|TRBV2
CASSLLGGGGETQYF
TGTGCCAGCAGCCTCCTGGGTGGTGGGGGTGAGACCCAGTACTTC
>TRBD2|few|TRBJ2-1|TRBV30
CAWSVWASRTSGRFQGEQFF
TGTGCCTGGAGTGTATGGGCAAGCCGGACTAGCGGGAGGTTTCAGGGCGAGCAGTTCTTC
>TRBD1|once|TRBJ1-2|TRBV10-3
CAISAQGNGYTF
TGTGCCATCAGCGCACAGGGGAACGGCTACACCTTC
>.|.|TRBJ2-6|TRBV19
CASSVRQTMSSGANVLTF
TGTGCCAGTAGTGTACGACAGACTATGAGCTCTGGGGCCAACGTCCTGACTTTC
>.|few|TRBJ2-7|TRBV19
CASSTGVGYEQYF
TGTGCCAGTAGTACAGGGGTTGGTTACGAGCAGTACTTC
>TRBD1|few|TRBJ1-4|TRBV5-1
CASSQGQENEKLFF
TGCGCCAGCAGCCAGGGACAGGAAAATGAAAAACTGTTTTTT
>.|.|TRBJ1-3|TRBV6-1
CASSDWTSMASGNTIYF
TGTGCCAGCAGTGATTGGACATCAATGGCCTCTGGAAACACCATATATTTT
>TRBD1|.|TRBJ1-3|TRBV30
CAWSPGQGAGNTIYF
TGTGCCTGGAGTCCCGGACAGGGAGCTGGAAACACCATATATTTT
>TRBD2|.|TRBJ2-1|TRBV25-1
CASSERVGLAAYNEQFF
TGTGCCAGCAGTGAACGGGTGGGCCTAGCGGCCTACAATGAGCAGTTCTTC
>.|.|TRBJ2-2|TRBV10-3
CAISERSSAGTGELFF
TGTGCCATCAGTGAGAGGTCTAGCGCTGGCACCGGGGAGCTGTTTTTT
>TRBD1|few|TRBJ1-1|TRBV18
CASSPTRTGDTEAFF
TGTGCCAGCTCACCAACACGGACAGGGGACACTGAAGCTTTCTTT
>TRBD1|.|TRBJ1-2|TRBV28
CASSFWTGDYGYTF
TGTGCCAGCAGTTTTTGGACAGGGGACTATGGCTACACCTTC
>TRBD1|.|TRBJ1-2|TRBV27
CASSLSSRGPSYGYTF
TGTGCCAGCAGTTTATCAAGCAGGGGGCCGAGCTATGGCTACACCTTC
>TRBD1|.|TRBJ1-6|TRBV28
CASSPRTGGRVSPLHF
TGTGCCAGCAGTCCCCGGACAGGAGGGAGGGTTTCACCCCTCCACTTT
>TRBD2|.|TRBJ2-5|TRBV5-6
CASSPYGLAGAETQYF
TGTGCCAGCAGCCCCTACGGACTAGCGGGAGCGGAGACCCAGTACTTC
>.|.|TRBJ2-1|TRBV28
CASSPAGSYNEQFF
TGTGCCAGCAGCCCAGCGGGTTCATACAATGAGCAGTTCTTC
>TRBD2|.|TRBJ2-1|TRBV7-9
CASSFSGSGVYNEQFF
TGTGCCAGCAGCTTTAGCGGGAGTGGGGTCTACAATGAGCAGTTCTTC
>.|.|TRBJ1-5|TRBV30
CAWSGAGRYSNQPQHF
TGTGCCTGGAGTGGAGCAGGGCGGTATAGCAATCAGCCCCAGCATTTT
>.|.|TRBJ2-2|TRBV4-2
CASSLWGTNTGELFF
TGTGCCAGCAGTCTCTGGGGGACGAACACCGGGGAGCTGTTTTTT
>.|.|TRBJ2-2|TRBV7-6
CASSQFANTGELFF
TGTGCCAGCAGCCAGTTTGCGAACACCGGGGAGCTGTTTTTT
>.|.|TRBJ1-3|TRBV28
CASSWTAGNTIYF
TGTGCCAGCAGTTGGACAGCTGGAAACACCATATATTTT
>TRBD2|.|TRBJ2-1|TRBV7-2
CASSLGTSGSGDEQFF
TGTGCCAGCAGCTTAGGAACTAGCGGGAGTGGTGATGAGCAGTTCTTC
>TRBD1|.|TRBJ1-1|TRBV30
CAWGQGEAFF
TGTGCCTGGGGACAGGGTGAGGCTTTCTTT
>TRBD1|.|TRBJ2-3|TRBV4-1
CASSQDTTGGSLDTQYF
TGCGCCAGCAGCCAAGATACCACAGGGGGCTCATTGGATACGCAGTATTTT
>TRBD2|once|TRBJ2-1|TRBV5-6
CASSHNRRTSGDNEQFF
TGTGCCAGCAGCCACAACCGTCGGACTAGCGGTGACAATGAGCAGTTCTTC
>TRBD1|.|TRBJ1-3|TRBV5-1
CASSGDSGNTIYF
TGCGCCAGCAGCGGGGACAGTGGAAACACCATATATTTT
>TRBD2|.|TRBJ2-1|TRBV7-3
CASSLAGLSYNEQFF
TGTGCCAGCAGCTTAGCGGGACTATCCTACAATGAGCAGTTCTTC
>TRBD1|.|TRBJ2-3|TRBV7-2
CASSPSGGAGYDTQYF
TGTGCCAGCAGCCCCTCAGGGGGCGCTGGGTATGATACGCAGTATTTT
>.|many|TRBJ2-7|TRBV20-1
CSALGYEQYF
TGCAGTGCCTTAGGGTACGAGCAGTACTTC
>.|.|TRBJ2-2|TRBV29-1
CSGTSNTGELFF
TGCTCTGGGACCTCGAACACCGGGGAGCTGTTTTTT
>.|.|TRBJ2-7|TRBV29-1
CSVEGQYEQYF
TGCAGCGTTGAAGGACAGTACGAGCAGTACTTC
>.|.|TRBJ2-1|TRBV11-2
CASSLHSAPEQFF
TGTGCCAGCAGCTTACATTCTGCCCCTGAGCAGTTCTTC
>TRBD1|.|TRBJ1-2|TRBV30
CAWSAGTGVPYGYTF
TGTGCCTGGAGCGCCGGGACAGGGGTCCCCTATGGCTACACCTTC
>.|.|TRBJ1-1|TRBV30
CAWDLGGVNTEAFF
TGTGCCTGGGACTTGGGGGGGGTGAACACTGAAGCTTTCTTT
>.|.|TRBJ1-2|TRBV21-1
CAKRTGAVFRANYGYTF
TGTGCCAAGAGGACAGGGGCAGTTTTTAGGGCTAACTATGGCTACACCTTC
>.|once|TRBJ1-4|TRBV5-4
CASSFSGANEKLFF
TGTGCCAGCAGCTTCTCTGGGGCTAATGAAAAACTGTTTTTT
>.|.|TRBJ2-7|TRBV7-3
CASSSDTGSEQYF
TGTGCCAGCAGTTCGGACACAGGGTCCGAGCAGTACTTC
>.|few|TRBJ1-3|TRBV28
CASSLSAGNTIYF
TGTGCCAGCAGTTTGTCGGCTGGAAACACCATATATTTT
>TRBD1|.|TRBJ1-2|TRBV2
CASLPGQHYGYTF
TGTGCCAGCCTCCCGGGACAGCACTATGGCTACACCTTC
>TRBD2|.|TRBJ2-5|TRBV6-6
CASIAGKRHGETQYF
TGTGCCAGTATAGCGGGCAAACGGCATGGAGAGACCCAGTACTTC
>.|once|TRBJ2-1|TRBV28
CASSFSSYNEQFF
TGTGCCAGCAGTTTTTCCAGTTACAATGAGCAGTTCTTC
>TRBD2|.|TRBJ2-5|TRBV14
CASSRRLAGDQETQYF
TGTGCCAGCAGCAGACGACTAGCGGGCGACCAAGAGACCCAGTACTTC
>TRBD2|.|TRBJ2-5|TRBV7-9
CASSLYIGASGQETQYF
TGTGCCAGCAGCTTATATATTGGGGCTAGCGGCCAAGAGACCCAGTACTTC
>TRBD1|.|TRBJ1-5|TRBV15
CATSRDRGSNQPQHF
TGTGCCACCAGCAGAGACAGGGGGAGCAATCAGCCCCAGCATTTT
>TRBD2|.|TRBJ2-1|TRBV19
CASSSRPLPTSRNEQFF
TGTGCCAGTAGTTCCCGACCCCTCCCGACTAGCCGCAATGAGCAGTTCTTC
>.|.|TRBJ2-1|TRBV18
CASSPVAGAPAGRSYNEQFF
TGTGCCAGCTCACCAGTTGCGGGCGCCCCCGCGGGACGCTCCTACAATGAGCAGTTCTTC
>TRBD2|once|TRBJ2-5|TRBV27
CASREGNQETQYF
TGTGCCAGTCGGGAGGGCAACCAAGAGACCCAGTACTTC
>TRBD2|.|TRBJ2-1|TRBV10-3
CAITHGTSGVQEQFF
TGTGCCATCACCCACGGGACTAGCGGGGTACAGGAGCAGTTCTTC
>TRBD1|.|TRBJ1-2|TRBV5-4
CASSLGDRDYGYTF
TGTGCCAGCAGCTTGGGCGACAGGGACTATGGCTACACCTTC
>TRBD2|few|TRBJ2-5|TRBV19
CASSGRTSPLETQYF
TGTGCCAGTAGTGGCCGGACTAGTCCCCTTGAGACCCAGTACTTC